The source of this TCR beta chain is a study of control samples from healthy donors and cancer patients. CDR1 is MGHRA, CDR2 YSYEKL, per germline. The V end was cut by 1 base, the J end by 7 bases, with 8 bases between. CDR3 length: 13 amino acids. Using immunoSEQ multiplex PCR, the repertoire was profiled, and TCRdb retains in-frame clones only, with some absent. The repertoire holds some 120,000 clones, with approximately 90% as singletons. Source material: blood. The chain carries TRBV4-1 and TRBJ2-1; unclear D gene. The sequence derives from a man aged 18 to 35 in good health. As DNA, the CDR3 is TGCGCCAGCAGCCAAGGACTCGGGAATGAGCAGTTCTTC. Translating gives CASSQGLGNEQFF.